These T cell receptor beta chains were read from a single sample in a study of long-term antiretroviral therapy in people with HIV. Libraries were prepared by immunoSEQ multiplex PCR; TCRdb keeps only in-frame clonotypes and omits some of them. The table includes about 24,000 clones, approximately 84% detected once. This sample comprised unsorted PBMCs, obtained 1.8 years before starting antiretroviral therapy. Receptor source: a woman under 40 with HIV. The CDR3 runs from the conserved cysteine through the conserved F or W. Fields, in order: D gene, clone size, J gene, V gene, CDR3 DNA, CDR3 protein. D genes are given only for firm matches. Expanded clones get a size class; other rows say once, few or many, or leave the size out.

d_call: .; clone_size: .; j_call: TRBJ1-2; v_call: TRBV6-6; cdr3_nt: TGTGCCAGCAGTTACTCGCCCGGGAATATGGGCTACACCTTC; cdr3_aa: CASSYSPGNMGYTF
d_call: TRBD1; clone_size: .; j_call: TRBJ2-7; v_call: TRBV5-1; cdr3_nt: TGCGCCAGCAGCGATGCAGGGGGACAGGGGAATCACGAGCAGTACTTC; cdr3_aa: CASSDAGGQGNHEQYF
d_call: TRBD1; clone_size: .; j_call: TRBJ2-3; v_call: TRBV30; cdr3_nt: TGTGCCTGGATTACAGGGGGAAAAGATACGCAGTATTTT; cdr3_aa: CAWITGGKDTQYF
d_call: .; clone_size: .; j_call: TRBJ2-5; v_call: TRBV5-1; cdr3_nt: TGCGCCAGCAGCTCGGGCGCGGAACAAGAGACCCAGTACTTC; cdr3_aa: CASSSGAEQETQYF
d_call: .; clone_size: .; j_call: TRBJ2-5; v_call: TRBV7-8; cdr3_nt: TGTGCCAGCACCATTGGGGGGGGCGGGATGGAGACCCAGTACTTC; cdr3_aa: CASTIGGGGMETQYF
d_call: .; clone_size: .; j_call: TRBJ1-2; v_call: TRBV7-9; cdr3_nt: TGTGCCAGCAGCTTCGAAGGTTTAGCGGGGTCCGGCTACACCTTC; cdr3_aa: CASSFEGLAGSGYTF
d_call: .; clone_size: .; j_call: TRBJ2-6; v_call: TRBV6-4; cdr3_nt: TGTGCCAGCAGTGGGGACTCTGGGGCCAACGTCCTGACTTTC; cdr3_aa: CASSGDSGANVLTF
d_call: TRBD1; clone_size: .; j_call: TRBJ2-5; v_call: TRBV19; cdr3_nt: TGTGCCAGTAGTGGGACAGGACTGCAAGAGACCCAGTACTTC; cdr3_aa: CASSGTGLQETQYF
d_call: .; clone_size: .; j_call: TRBJ1-2; v_call: TRBV6-5; cdr3_nt: TGTGCCAGCAGTTACCTATCTTTCAACAGGGATGGCTACACCTTC; cdr3_aa: CASSYLSFNRDGYTF
d_call: .; clone_size: .; j_call: TRBJ1-2; v_call: TRBV6-5; cdr3_nt: TGTGCCAGCACCCCCGGGACACGCGCTAGCGGCTACACCTTC; cdr3_aa: CASTPGTRASGYTF
d_call: .; clone_size: .; j_call: TRBJ2-5; v_call: TRBV2; cdr3_nt: TGTGCCAGCAGTGGGGCAGGAGGGGAGACCCAGTACTTC; cdr3_aa: CASSGAGGETQYF
d_call: .; clone_size: .; j_call: TRBJ1-2; v_call: TRBV18; cdr3_nt: TGTGCCAGCTCAGAATCGGACGGCCTCTATGGCTACACCTTC; cdr3_aa: CASSESDGLYGYTF
d_call: .; clone_size: .; j_call: TRBJ2-5; v_call: TRBV10-1; cdr3_nt: TGCGCCAGCAGTGACCCGGCCACAGGGAAAGAGACCCAGTACTTC; cdr3_aa: CASSDPATGKETQYF
d_call: .; clone_size: .; j_call: TRBJ2-1; v_call: TRBV5-1; cdr3_nt: TGCGCCAGCAGCTTGGGGCTCAGCTCCTACAATGAGCAGTTCTTC; cdr3_aa: CASSLGLSSYNEQFF
d_call: .; clone_size: once; j_call: TRBJ2-3; v_call: TRBV7-8; cdr3_nt: TGTGCCAGCAGCCAATCAGCTAAGGGCGAAGGAGATACGCAGTATTTT; cdr3_aa: CASSQSAKGEGDTQYF
d_call: .; clone_size: .; j_call: TRBJ1-2; v_call: TRBV5-1; cdr3_nt: TGCGCCAGCAGCTTGGGGCCCGGAAACTATGGCTACACCTTC; cdr3_aa: CASSLGPGNYGYTF
d_call: .; clone_size: .; j_call: TRBJ2-2; v_call: TRBV30; cdr3_nt: TGTGCCTGGAGTGTTCGCAGCCGAACTAACACCGGGGAGCTGTTTTTT; cdr3_aa: CAWSVRSRTNTGELFF
d_call: .; clone_size: .; j_call: TRBJ2-7; v_call: TRBV14; cdr3_nt: TGTGCCAGCAGTCACCGGGACGGAGCTTCCTACGAGCAGTACTTC; cdr3_aa: CASSHRDGASYEQYF
d_call: .; clone_size: .; j_call: TRBJ2-6; v_call: TRBV6-6; cdr3_nt: TGTGCCAGCAGTACTTCCCAGAGGGGGGCCAACGTCCTGACTTTC; cdr3_aa: CASSTSQRGANVLTF
d_call: .; clone_size: .; j_call: TRBJ2-1; v_call: TRBV5-4; cdr3_nt: TGTGCCAGCAGCTTGGCCAGGGGTGGCTACAATGAGCAGTTCTTC; cdr3_aa: CASSLARGGYNEQFF
d_call: .; clone_size: .; j_call: TRBJ2-2; v_call: TRBV29-1; cdr3_nt: TGCAGCGTTATCCCAGGGTGGGGCGGGGAGCTGTTTTTT; cdr3_aa: CSVIPGWGGELFF
d_call: .; clone_size: .; j_call: TRBJ1-1; v_call: TRBV15; cdr3_nt: TGTGCCACCAGCAGGGAGGACGGCACTGAAGCTTTCTTT; cdr3_aa: CATSREDGTEAFF
d_call: TRBD1; clone_size: .; j_call: TRBJ2-3; v_call: TRBV27; cdr3_nt: TGTGCCAGCAGTTCCTGGGGACAGGGAGCTAGCACAGATACGCAGTATTTT; cdr3_aa: CASSSWGQGASTDTQYF
d_call: .; clone_size: .; j_call: TRBJ2-3; v_call: TRBV9; cdr3_nt: TGTGCCAGCACCCAGACTGGGGACTTCACAGATACGCAGTATTTT; cdr3_aa: CASTQTGDFTDTQYF
d_call: .; clone_size: .; j_call: TRBJ2-1; v_call: TRBV5-1; cdr3_nt: TGCGCCAGCAGCTTGGCCGGGATTGCGCAGTTCTTC; cdr3_aa: CASSLAGIAQFF
d_call: .; clone_size: .; j_call: TRBJ2-2; v_call: TRBV2; cdr3_nt: TGTGCCAGCAGTACTGCGAGGGACCGGGGGCCCCTCAACACCGGGGAGCTGTTTTTT; cdr3_aa: CASSTARDRGPLNTGELFF
d_call: .; clone_size: .; j_call: TRBJ2-2; v_call: TRBV5-1; cdr3_nt: TGCGCCAGCAGCTTTCAGGGACCGAACACCGGGGAGCTGTTTTTT; cdr3_aa: CASSFQGPNTGELFF
d_call: .; clone_size: .; j_call: TRBJ2-7; v_call: TRBV21-1; cdr3_nt: TGTGCCAGCAGCCCAAGGGGGACAGCGAGCTCCTACGAGCAGTACTTC; cdr3_aa: CASSPRGTASSYEQYF
d_call: .; clone_size: .; j_call: TRBJ1-5; v_call: TRBV30; cdr3_nt: TGTGCCTGGGCAAGGGGCCTCAATCAGCCCCAGCATTTT; cdr3_aa: CAWARGLNQPQHF
d_call: TRBD2; clone_size: .; j_call: TRBJ2-3; v_call: TRBV2; cdr3_nt: TGTGCCAGCAGTCCGGGAGGTGGGACGCAGTATTTT; cdr3_aa: CASSPGGGTQYF
d_call: .; clone_size: .; j_call: TRBJ2-7; v_call: TRBV6-5; cdr3_nt: TGTGCCAGCACTCCGCCCACCGGCTACGAGCAGTACTTC; cdr3_aa: CASTPPTGYEQYF
d_call: TRBD1; clone_size: .; j_call: TRBJ2-2; v_call: TRBV18; cdr3_nt: TGTGCCAGCTCAACGACAGGGGCGAACACCGGGGAGCTGTTTTTT; cdr3_aa: CASSTTGANTGELFF
d_call: .; clone_size: .; j_call: TRBJ2-2; v_call: TRBV11-3; cdr3_nt: TGTGCCAGCAGTAGAGGGGTGACCGGGGAGCTGTTTTTT; cdr3_aa: CASSRGVTGELFF
d_call: .; clone_size: .; j_call: TRBJ1-2; v_call: TRBV7-3; cdr3_nt: TGTGCCAGCAGCTCCGGGAAAGACTACACCTTC; cdr3_aa: CASSSGKDYTF
d_call: TRBD1; clone_size: .; j_call: TRBJ1-1; v_call: TRBV4-1; cdr3_nt: TGCGCCAGCAGCCAACCCGTACAGGGGATAAACACTGAAGCTTTCTTT; cdr3_aa: CASSQPVQGINTEAFF
d_call: .; clone_size: .; j_call: TRBJ1-2; v_call: TRBV6-1; cdr3_nt: TGTGCCAGCAGTGAAGACGGGACGGACATCTATGGCTACACCTTC; cdr3_aa: CASSEDGTDIYGYTF
d_call: .; clone_size: .; j_call: TRBJ2-5; v_call: TRBV29-1; cdr3_nt: TGCAGCGTTTTTACAGGGTTGAGCCAAGAGACCCAGTACTTC; cdr3_aa: CSVFTGLSQETQYF
d_call: TRBD1; clone_size: once; j_call: TRBJ1-3; v_call: TRBV5-6; cdr3_nt: TGTGCCAGCAGCTTGGTCCAGGGGGCAAGAGGAAACACCATATATTTT; cdr3_aa: CASSLVQGARGNTIYF
d_call: .; clone_size: once; j_call: TRBJ1-1; v_call: TRBV30; cdr3_nt: TGTGCCTGGAGTGTGAGGGGTTCAGGGCGAGGGAACACTGAAGCTTTCTTT; cdr3_aa: CAWSVRGSGRGNTEAFF
d_call: TRBD1; clone_size: few; j_call: TRBJ1-2; v_call: TRBV28; cdr3_nt: TGTGCCAGCAGGATCCCGGGACAGAATGGCTACACCTTC; cdr3_aa: CASRIPGQNGYTF
d_call: TRBD1; clone_size: .; j_call: TRBJ1-1; v_call: TRBV30; cdr3_nt: TGTGCCTGGAGTACGGCAGGGACAGCTGAAGCTTTCTTT; cdr3_aa: CAWSTAGTAEAFF
d_call: .; clone_size: .; j_call: TRBJ2-1; v_call: TRBV29-1; cdr3_nt: TGCAGCGTTGATGATCTTGGGAGCCGAAATGAGCAGTTCTTC; cdr3_aa: CSVDDLGSRNEQFF
d_call: .; clone_size: .; j_call: TRBJ2-3; v_call: TRBV11-2; cdr3_nt: TGTGCCAGCAGCTTAGATCCGCAGACAGATACGCAGTATTTT; cdr3_aa: CASSLDPQTDTQYF